Each of the 3 T cell receptor beta chains below was sequenced from the same sample in a study of early T cells in non-severe SARS-CoV-2 infection. MiXCR, applied by TCRdb to the 5' RACE reads, yields one record per CDR3 protein. The sample yields 86,000 or so distinct CDR3 sequences, 11% to 15% seen once. The sequencing input was whole blood. These receptors were collected from an adult who was a healthcare worker with PCR-confirmed SARS-CoV-2 infection or an uninfected control (not recorded which).

A few counts support this clonotype. This rearrangement joins TRBV9 to TRBJ1-6, with 7 bases matching TRBD1. J gave up 7 bases and V 0 bases, and 4 bases lay outside the gene matches. Germline values: CDR1 SGDLS, CDR2 YYNGEE. This CDR3 has 15 amino acids. CDR3 protein: CASSVEGTANSPLHF. CDR3 DNA sequence: TGTGCCAGCAGCGTAGAGGGGACAGCGAATTCACCCCTCCACTTT.

The chain joins TRBV11-3 to TRBJ2-1; 8 bases align to TRBD2. After removal of 1 base from V and 5 bases from J, the junction contained 4 bases not matched to a gene. This CDR3 spans 15 amino acids. The germline CDR1 and CDR2 sequences are SGHNT and YENEEA. Here the CDR3 reads CASSLASGGHNEQFF. DNA for the CDR3: TGTGCCAGCAGCTTAGCCAGCGGGGGACACAATGAGCAGTTCTTC. Based on the CDR3 plus reference TRBV11-3 and TRBJ2-1, the full variable domain is EAGVVQSPRYKIIEKKQPVAFWCNPISGHNTLYWYLQNLGQGPELLIRYENEEAVDDSQLPKDRFSAERLKGVDSTLKIQPAELGDSAVYLCASSLASGGHNEQFFGPGTRLTVL.

The chain couples TRBV29-1 to TRBJ2-3, with no clear D. Germline V CDR1 and CDR2: SQVTM, ANQGSEA. The V gene lost 8 bases and the J gene lost 2 bases, with 14 bases spanning the gap. The CDR3 is made up of 13 amino acids. Here the CDR3 DNA reads TGCAGCTCAAGACGTTCTTTCACAGATACGCAGTATTTT. Translating it yields CSSRRSFTDTQYF.